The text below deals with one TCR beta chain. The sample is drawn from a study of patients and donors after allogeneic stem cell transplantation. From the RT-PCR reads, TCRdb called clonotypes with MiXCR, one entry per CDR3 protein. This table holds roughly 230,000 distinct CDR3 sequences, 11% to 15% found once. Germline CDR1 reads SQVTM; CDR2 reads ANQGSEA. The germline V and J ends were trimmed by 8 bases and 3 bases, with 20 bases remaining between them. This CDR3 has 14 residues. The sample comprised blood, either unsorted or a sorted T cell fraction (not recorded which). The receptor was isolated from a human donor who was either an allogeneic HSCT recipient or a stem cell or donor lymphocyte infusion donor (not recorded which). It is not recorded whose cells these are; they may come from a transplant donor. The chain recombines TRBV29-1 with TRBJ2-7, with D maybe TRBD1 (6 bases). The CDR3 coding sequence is TGCAGCTCTCTAGGGGGAGAGAAGGGCTACGAGCAGTACTTC. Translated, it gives CSSLGGEKGYEQYF.